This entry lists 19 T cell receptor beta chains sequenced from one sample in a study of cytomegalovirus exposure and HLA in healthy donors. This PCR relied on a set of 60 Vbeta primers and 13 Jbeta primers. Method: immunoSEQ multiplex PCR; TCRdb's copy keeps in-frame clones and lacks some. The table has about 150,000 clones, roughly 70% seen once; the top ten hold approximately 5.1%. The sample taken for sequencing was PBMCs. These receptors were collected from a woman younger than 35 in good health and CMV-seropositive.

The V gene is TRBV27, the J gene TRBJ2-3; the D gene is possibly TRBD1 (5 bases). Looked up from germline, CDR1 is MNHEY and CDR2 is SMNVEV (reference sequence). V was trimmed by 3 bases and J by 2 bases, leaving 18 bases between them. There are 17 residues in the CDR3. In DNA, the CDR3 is TGTGCCAGCAGTTTGGGGCAATCTGGGATTACCACAGATACGCAGTATTTT. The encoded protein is CASSLGQSGITTDTQYF.

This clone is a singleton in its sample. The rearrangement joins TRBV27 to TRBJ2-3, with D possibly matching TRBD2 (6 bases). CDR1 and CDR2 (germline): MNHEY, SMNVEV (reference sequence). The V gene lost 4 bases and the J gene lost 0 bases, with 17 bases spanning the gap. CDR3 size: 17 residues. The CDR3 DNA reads TGTGCCAGCAGTTCGGGGGTATCCCTTTCTAGCACAGATACGCAGTATTTT. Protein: CASSSGVSLSSTDTQYF.

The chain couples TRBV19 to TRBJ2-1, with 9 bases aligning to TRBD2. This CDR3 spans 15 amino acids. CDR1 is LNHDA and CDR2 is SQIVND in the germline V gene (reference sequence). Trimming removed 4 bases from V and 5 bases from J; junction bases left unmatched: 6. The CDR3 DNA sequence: TGTGCCAGTAGTACTCCTAGCGGGGTGAACAATGAGCAGTTCTTC. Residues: CASSTPSGVNNEQFF.

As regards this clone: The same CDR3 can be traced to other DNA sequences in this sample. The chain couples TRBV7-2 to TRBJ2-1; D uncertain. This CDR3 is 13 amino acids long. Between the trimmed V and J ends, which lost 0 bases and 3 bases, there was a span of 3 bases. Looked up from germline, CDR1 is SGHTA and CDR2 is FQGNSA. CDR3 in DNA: TGTGCCAGCAGCTTAGCTAGCTACAATGAGCAGTTCTTC. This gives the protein CASSLASYNEQFF.

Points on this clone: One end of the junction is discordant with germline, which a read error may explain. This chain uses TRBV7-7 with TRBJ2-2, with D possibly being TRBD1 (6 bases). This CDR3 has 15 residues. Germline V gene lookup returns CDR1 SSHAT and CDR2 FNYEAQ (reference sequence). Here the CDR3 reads CASSLDRQNTGELFF. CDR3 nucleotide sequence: TGTGCTAGCAGCTTAGACAGGCAGAACACCGGGGAGCTGTTTTTT.

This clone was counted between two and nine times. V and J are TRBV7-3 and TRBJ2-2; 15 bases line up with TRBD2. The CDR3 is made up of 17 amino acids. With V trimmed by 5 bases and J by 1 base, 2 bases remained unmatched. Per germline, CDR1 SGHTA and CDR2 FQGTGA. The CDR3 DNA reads TGTGCCAGCAGCAGGGGACTAGCGGGGGGGAACACCGGGGAGCTGTTTTTT. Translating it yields CASSRGLAGGNTGELFF.

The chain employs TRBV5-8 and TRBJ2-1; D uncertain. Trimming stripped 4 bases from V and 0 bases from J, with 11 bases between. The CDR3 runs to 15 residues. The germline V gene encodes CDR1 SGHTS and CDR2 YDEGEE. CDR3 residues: CASSPDSSSYNEQFF. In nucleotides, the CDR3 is TGTGCCAGCAGCCCAGACTCCAGCTCCTACAATGAGCAGTTCTTC. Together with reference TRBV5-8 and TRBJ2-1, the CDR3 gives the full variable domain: EAGVTQSPTHLIKTRGQQATLRCSPISGHTSVYWYQQALGLGLQFLLWYDEGEERNRGNFPPRFSGRQFPNYSSELNVNALELEDSALYLCASSPDSSSYNEQFFGPGTRLTVL.

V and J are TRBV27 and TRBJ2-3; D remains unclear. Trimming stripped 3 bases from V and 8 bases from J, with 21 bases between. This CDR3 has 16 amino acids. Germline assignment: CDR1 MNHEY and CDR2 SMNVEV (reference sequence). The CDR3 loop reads CASSFQYEPQVRTQYF. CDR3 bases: TGTGCCAGCAGTTTCCAATATGAGCCCCAGGTCCGTACGCAGTATTTT.

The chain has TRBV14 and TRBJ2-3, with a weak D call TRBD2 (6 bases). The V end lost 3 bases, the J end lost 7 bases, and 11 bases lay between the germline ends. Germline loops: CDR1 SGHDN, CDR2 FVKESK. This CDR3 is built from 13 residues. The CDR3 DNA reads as TGTGCCAGCAGCCACCTGGCGGGGTATACGCAGTATTTT. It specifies CASSHLAGYTQYF.

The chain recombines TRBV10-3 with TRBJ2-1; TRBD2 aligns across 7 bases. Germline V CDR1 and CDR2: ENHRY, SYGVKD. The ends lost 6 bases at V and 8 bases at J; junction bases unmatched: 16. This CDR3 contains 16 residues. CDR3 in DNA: TGTGCCATCAGGGACCCCTGGACTAGTGGGGTTGATGAGCAGTTCTTC. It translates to CAIRDPWTSGVDEQFF.

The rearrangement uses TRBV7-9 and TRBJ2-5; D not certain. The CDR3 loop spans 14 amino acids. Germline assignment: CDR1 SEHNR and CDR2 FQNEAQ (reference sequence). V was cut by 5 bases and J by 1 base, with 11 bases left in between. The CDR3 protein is CASSPRRSQETQYF. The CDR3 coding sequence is TGTGCCAGCAGCCCTCGACGGAGCCAAGAGACCCAGTACTTC.

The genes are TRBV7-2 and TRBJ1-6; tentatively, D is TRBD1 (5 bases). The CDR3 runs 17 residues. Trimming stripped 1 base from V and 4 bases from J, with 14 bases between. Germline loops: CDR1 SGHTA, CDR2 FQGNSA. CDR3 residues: CASSLVEGHRYNSPLHF. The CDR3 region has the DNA TGTGCCAGCAGCTTAGTTGAAGGACACCGATATAATTCACCCCTCCACTTT.

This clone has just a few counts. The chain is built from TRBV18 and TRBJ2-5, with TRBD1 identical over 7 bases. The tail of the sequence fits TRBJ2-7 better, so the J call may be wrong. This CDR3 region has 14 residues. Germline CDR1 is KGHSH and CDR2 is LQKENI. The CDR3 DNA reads TGTGCCAGCTCATCCGGGACAGAACACTACGAGCAGTACTTC. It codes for CASSSGTEHYEQYF.

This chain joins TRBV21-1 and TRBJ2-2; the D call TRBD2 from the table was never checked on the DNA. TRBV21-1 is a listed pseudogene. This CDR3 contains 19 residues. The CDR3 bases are TGTGCCAGCAGCAAAGACCATCTGAGGCGGGGGGGCCACACCGGGGAGCTGTTTTTT. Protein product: CASSKDHLRRGGHTGELFF.

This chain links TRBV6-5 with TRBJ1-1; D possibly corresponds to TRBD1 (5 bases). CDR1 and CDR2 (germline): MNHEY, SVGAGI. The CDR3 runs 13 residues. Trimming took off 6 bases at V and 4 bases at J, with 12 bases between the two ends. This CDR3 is CASSRREVTEAFF. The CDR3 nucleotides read TGTGCCAGCAGCCGCAGGGAAGTCACTGAAGCTTTCTTT.

As DNA, the CDR3 is TGTGCCAGCAGCCAAGTTAGGGGTGGTGCGAGCAATCAGCCCCAGCATTTT. As protein: CASSQVRGGASNQPQHF. V gene TRBV4-2 combines with J gene TRBJ1-5, with D perhaps TRBD1 (5 bases). The CDR3 runs 17 residues. V was trimmed by 1 base and J by 1 base, leaving 14 bases between them. Germline loops: CDR1 LGHNA, CDR2 YNFKEQ.

CDR3 loop: CASSPDSEVGELFF. DNA of the CDR3: TGTGCCAGCAGCCCAGACAGCGAAGTAGGGGAGCTGTTTTTT. This rearrangement joins TRBV7-9 to TRBJ2-2; perhaps TRBD1 as D (5 bases). The CDR3 totals 14 residues. Trimming removed 5 bases from V and 8 bases from J, with 15 bases in between. CDR1 SEHNR and CDR2 FQNEAQ come from the germline V gene (reference sequence).

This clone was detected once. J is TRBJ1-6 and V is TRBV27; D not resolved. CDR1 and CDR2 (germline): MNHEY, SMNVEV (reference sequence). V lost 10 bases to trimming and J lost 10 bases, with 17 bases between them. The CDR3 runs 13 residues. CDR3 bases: TGTGCCACGAGGACCGGAGGATACTCACCCCTCCACTTT. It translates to CATRTGGYSPLHF.

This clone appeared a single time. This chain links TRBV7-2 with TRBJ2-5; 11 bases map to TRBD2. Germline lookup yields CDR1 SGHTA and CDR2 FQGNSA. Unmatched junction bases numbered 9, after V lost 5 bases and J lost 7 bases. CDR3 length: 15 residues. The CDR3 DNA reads TGTGCCAGCAGCCAACTACTAGCGGGGGCGGGGACCCAGTACTTC. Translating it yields CASSQLLAGAGTQYF.